This T cell receptor (beta chain) was recovered during a study of T cells in localized non-small cell lung cancer. This clone has just one count. Its antigen is not known. Some clones are missing from TCRdb's copy, which holds only in-frame ones; the method was immunoSEQ multiplex PCR. The sample has 30,000 to 40,000 clones, approximately 87% seen once. Per germline, CDR1 SGHTA and CDR2 FQGNSA. Trimming took 5 bases from V and 0 from J, leaving 17 bases between them. The CDR3 extends over 17 amino acids. Overall study results and limits: Heterogeneity remains possible, as sequencing covered one tumor region only. Higher blood T cell density tracked longer overall survival. Out of the top 100 tumor clones, a median roughly 52 were seen in adjacent lung. Uninvolved adjacent lung, not tumor, had the highest T cell clonality.

This TCR came from a man between 40 and 70 years old with stage I lung adenocarcinoma. The starting material was peripheral blood, obtained before any cancer treatment. This sequence joins TRBV7-2 and TRBJ2-1; possibly TRBD1 for D (6 bases). The CDR3 DNA reads TGTGCCAGCAGCCGGAAAGTAGGGACACCCTCCTACAATGAGCAGTTCTTC. It is translated as CASSRKVGTPSYNEQFF. Together with reference TRBV7-2 and TRBJ2-1, the CDR3 gives the full variable domain: GAGVSQSPSNKVTEKGKDVELRCDPISGHTALYWYRQSLGQGLEFLIYFQGNSAPDKSGLPSDRFSAERTGGSVSTLTIQRTQQEDSAVYLCASSRKVGTPSYNEQFFGPGTRLTVL.